This T cell receptor beta chain was sequenced in a study of regulatory T cells in long-lasting Graves disease (dated by TCRdb to about 2021). Concerning the study at large: Antithyroid drugs had been taken for less than 3 months by newly diagnosed Graves' disease patients. Persistent Graves' disease patients were compared with newly diagnosed Graves' disease patients by peripheral blood TCR sequencing and RNA sequencing. The study took place in China and was registered as a clinical trial. A total of 33 samples were covered by TCR sequencing, comprising some 13 persistent and around 20 newly diagnosed Graves' disease patients.

Libraries were made using multiplex PCR. The sample was run on an Illumina HiSeq 4000. To build TCR beta libraries, CDR3 regions were amplified by Arm-PCR using iRepertoire HTBI primers. Gel purification was performed on PCR products prior to sequencing. The published analysis was carried out like this. A total of fewer than 80 TRBV and more than twelve TRBJ segments were identified across samples and were used for gene usage analysis of CDR3 amino acid clonotypes. COPE and FqMerger were used to merge the filtered high-quality paired reads into contigs. BLAST was used to align contigs to IMGT TRBV, TRBD and TRBJ reference genes, and CDR3 was defined according to IMGT. Any clonotype with a frequency above 0.1% was counted as a highly expanded clone. Shannon entropy served as the measure of repertoire diversity, while the Gini coefficient captured V-J evenness. A clonotype was considered public if more than one individual shared it. TCRdb applied fastp at Q25 and MiXCR to the public reads, then kept only in-frame beta chains. Rows are unified per CDR3 protein, each entry keeping the most common DNA and genes. The V and J calls were determined by TCRdb, not by the authors. The sample table contains almost 450,000 distinct CDR3 sequences; only one count was recorded for about 17% of them. Of the sample, about 10% is held by the ten largest clones.

The paper as a whole reports these results and caveats: Only the TCR beta chain was sequenced and analyzed. The authors noted that the small sample size was a limitation that may lower accuracy. Because the primary lesion, thyroid tissue, could not be accessed, the study looked at peripheral blood alone. Persistent patients shared more public clonotypes among themselves (over 2,500) than newly diagnosed patients did (about 970). TRBV28, TRBJ1-2 and TRBJ2-5 were preferentially used in persistent disease, while TRBV20-1 and TRBJ2-1 were favored in newly diagnosed disease. Persistent Graves' disease patients showed lower TCR Shannon entropy and fewer highly expanded clones than newly diagnosed patients, suggesting clonal expansion.

To note about this clonotype: Its antigen is still unknown. No quality values exist for individual bases; no much larger clone is one base distant.

The CDR1 and CDR2 encoded by the germline V gene are LGHNA and YSLEER. Ends trimmed: V by 0 bases, J by 10 bases; bases unmatched to a gene: 10. Reading from cysteine to phenylalanine, the CDR3 counts 16 amino acids. The DNA shown is the 48-base CDR3, in frame from base 1. The time point label corresponds to: newly diagnosed GD, antithyroid drugs for less than 3 months. For both TCR sequencing and RNA sequencing, RNA was extracted from PBMCs in TRIzol. Graves' disease was diagnosed according to American Thyroid Association guidelines. Patients for the study were recruited at an endocrinology department in Xi'an, China. Each patient gave around 9.2 milliliters of peripheral blood, collected in an EDTA anticoagulant tube. PBMCs were isolated by Ficoll Paque Plus density gradient separation without further T cell sorting. An Agilent 2100 Bioanalyzer and agarose gel were used to check RNA quality, and a NanoDrop 2000 was used to measure RNA concentration.

In addition, the sample was reused for a study of T cells in Graves' hyperthyroidism and ophthalmopathy. The second source states: A patient counted as having stable Graves' hyperthyroidism if no progression to ophthalmopathy occurred over 18 months of follow-up. Hyperthyroidism patients were newly diagnosed, had a disease duration of under 2 months, and were aged 18 to 65 years. Any patient with an uncontrolled infection, another autoimmune disease, pregnancy or lactation was excluded. Diagnoses were established on the basis of clinical symptoms, serum thyroxine and TRAb, thyroid ultrasound, and orbital computed tomography. A first-round RT-PCR of the TCR CDR3 used the HTBI primer set with the Qiagen OneStep RT-PCR kit. Most expanded thyroid clonotypes (frequency above 0.001) were also found in blood, which suggests that blood repertoires may mirror thyroid immune responses. In cross-validation, a model built on a 13 V-J signature told ophthalmopathy apart from stable hyperthyroidism with over 85% sensitivity and about 81% specificity, and in testing the same model reached 80%/75%. In validation, the model predicted progression to ophthalmopathy a median of approximately 6.6 months before onset, with about 64% sensitivity and nearly 75% specificity. TCR V-J signatures able to tell the groups apart were searched for in a discovery cohort of some 100 patients, of whom about 40 had Graves' ophthalmopathy and 55 to 60 had stable Graves' hyperthyroidism. Prospective prediction of ophthalmopathy was tested in an independent validation cohort consisting of some 20 hyperthyroidism patients and more than 15 patients who later progressed to ophthalmopathy. The 100 discovery patients were divided at random into training and test sets in a 7:3 ratio. In about six Graves' hyperthyroidism patients, the study also compared T-cell repertoires from thyroid tissue with T-cell repertoires from blood. After sampling, hyperthyroidism patients received methimazole starting at 30 mg daily, and ophthalmopathy patients received high-dose intravenous methylprednisolone. Libraries were constructed in a second round of multiplex PCR, after which size selection and purification were performed. Sequencing of the libraries was done on an Illumina HiSeq2000 using paired-end 100 bp reads. Raw data were processed with SOAPnuke, discarding reads with adapters, uncalled bases, mean Phred below 15, or no exact constant-primer or identifier match. COPE v1.2.5 was used to merge high-quality paired reads, and clonotypes were defined as unique nucleotide sequences. MiTCR v1.1 was used to align the clonotypes against IMGT TRBV, TRBD and TRBJ reference segments. Only V-J combinations with frequency above 0.0001, covering about 99% of repertoires, were analysed. The TCS score was defined as the ratio of F50 (clonal expansion) to E x V (chaos), calculated using BLOSUM62-based TCRdist between CDR3 peptides within each V-J. Welch's t-statistics and random forest reduced around 510 V-J features to 10 to 15, which were used in a naive Bayes classifier (R e1071). No statistical method was used to fix the sample size in advance, and group allocation was not hidden from the investigators. TCR Vbeta CDR3 sequencing of 130 to 150 peripheral blood samples (over 40 ophthalmopathy, approximately 80 hyperthyroidism and 17 progressor patients) is reported in the paper.

This sequence was found in a woman in her 30s with Graves disease. Donor details come from another sample of the same person, matched by shared clones. This specimen was peripheral blood mononuclear cells (PBMCs), taken at new diagnosis, from a patient treated with antithyroid drugs. In this chain, TRBV4-3 is recombined with TRBJ2-1; TRBD2 fits 9 bases in the junction. The nucleotide sequence reads as follows: TGCGCCAGCAGCCAAGATCCGGCGGGAGGGCCTCACGAGCAGTTCTTC. It translates to CASSQDPAGGPHEQFF.